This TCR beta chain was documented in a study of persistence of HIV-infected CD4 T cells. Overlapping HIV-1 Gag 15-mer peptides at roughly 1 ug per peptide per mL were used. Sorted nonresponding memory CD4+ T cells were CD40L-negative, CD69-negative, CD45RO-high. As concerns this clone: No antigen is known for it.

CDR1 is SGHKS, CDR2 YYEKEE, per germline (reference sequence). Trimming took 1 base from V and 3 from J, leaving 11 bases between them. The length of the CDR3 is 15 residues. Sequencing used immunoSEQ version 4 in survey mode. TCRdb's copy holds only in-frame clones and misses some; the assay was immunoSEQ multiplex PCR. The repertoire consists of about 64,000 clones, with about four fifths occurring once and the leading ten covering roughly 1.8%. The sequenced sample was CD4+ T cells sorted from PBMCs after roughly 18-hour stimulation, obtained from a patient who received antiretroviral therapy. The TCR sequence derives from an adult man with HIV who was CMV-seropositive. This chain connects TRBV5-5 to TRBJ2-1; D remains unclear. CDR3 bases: TGTGCCAGCAGCTTGAAAGGATCCCTCTACAATGAGCAGTTCTTC. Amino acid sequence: CASSLKGSLYNEQFF.